This entry lists 29 T cell receptor beta chains sequenced from one sample in a study of T cells in localized non-small cell lung cancer. Some clones are missing from TCRdb's copy, which holds only in-frame ones; the method was immunoSEQ multiplex PCR. This sample has about 43,000 clones, with roughly nine tenths found just once. This sample comprised PBMCs, obtained before any cancer treatment. All receptors come from a woman aged 40-69 years with stage II lung adenocarcinoma.

The chain joins TRBV4-2 to TRBJ2-3, with D unclear. V was trimmed by 6 bases and J by 4 bases, leaving 14 bases between them. Germline CDR1 is LGHNA and CDR2 is YNFKEQ. This CDR3 contains 14 residues. The CDR3 reads CASREGGRADTQYF. The CDR3, as DNA: TGTGCCAGCAGGGAAGGTGGACGAGCAGATACGCAGTATTTT.

The chain employs TRBV5-4 and TRBJ2-7, with D uncertain. The V end lost 0 bases, the J end lost 0 bases, and 16 bases lay between the germline ends. Germline V gene data show CDR1 as SGHNT and CDR2 as YYREEE (reference sequence). The length of the CDR3 is 17 residues. The CDR3 reads CASSLALSSLYSYEQYF. For the CDR3, the DNA is TGTGCCAGCAGCTTGGCCTTATCGAGCCTTTACTCCTACGAGCAGTACTTC.

The chain joins TRBV7-9 to TRBJ1-2; 9 bases fit TRBD1. The germline gives CDR1 SEHNR, CDR2 FQNEAQ (reference sequence). This CDR3 spans 13 amino acids. V lost 1 base to trimming and J lost 10 bases; unmatched junction nucleotides: 4. DNA of the CDR3: TGTGCCAGCAGCTTAGACAGGGGGCTTGACTACACCTTC. It codes for CASSLDRGLDYTF.

The rearrangement uses TRBV15 and TRBJ1-2; perhaps TRBD1 as D (5 bases). Germline V CDR1 and CDR2: LNHNV, YYDKDF (reference sequence). CDR3 length: 15 residues. V was shortened by 1 base and J by 5 bases, with 14 bases between the two germline ends. CDR3 sequence reads: CATSRVTGSGYGYTF. As DNA, the CDR3 is TGTGCCACCAGCAGAGTTACGGGTTCAGGGTATGGCTACACCTTC.

The chain uses TRBV15 and TRBJ1-4; TRBD1 is a possible D gene (5 bases). CDR1 LNHNV and CDR2 YYDKDF come from the germline V gene (reference sequence). The V gene lost 0 bases and the J gene lost 0 bases, with 11 bases spanning the gap. The CDR3 is 17 residues long. The CDR3 loop reads CATSRELVQATNEKLFF. Here the CDR3 DNA reads TGTGCCACCAGCAGAGAACTGGTACAGGCAACTAATGAAAAACTGTTTTTT.

This clone was detected only once. The gene calls are TRBV10-3 and TRBJ2-3, with TRBD2 as a possible D gene (6 bases). The CDR3 contains 13 residues. Germline lookup yields CDR1 ENHRY and CDR2 SYGVKD. Trimming left V 4 bases short and J 2 bases short, with 7 bases between. DNA for the CDR3: TGTGCCATCAGTGGGGGGGACACAGATACGCAGTATTTT. This gives the protein CAISGGDTDTQYF.

This chain uses TRBV6-1 with TRBJ2-2; TRBD2 matches at 11 bases. Germline V CDR1 and CDR2: MNHNS, SASEGT. The V and J ends lost 3 bases and 3 bases, in that order; junction bases with no gene match: 6. The CDR3 runs to 17 residues. The CDR3 is CASSEDPGLADTGELFF. The DNA of the CDR3 is TGTGCCAGCAGTGAGGACCCGGGACTAGCGGACACCGGGGAGCTGTTTTTT.

The chain has TRBV2 and TRBJ1-5, with 8 nucleotides matching TRBD1. Trimming took 7 bases from V and 2 from J; bases not matched to a gene: 7. CDR1 is SNHLY and CDR2 is FYNNEI in the germline V gene. The CDR3 length is 15 residues. The CDR3 here is CASNDRGLGNQPQHF. The CDR3 DNA reads as TGTGCCAGCAACGACAGGGGTTTGGGCAATCAGCCCCAGCATTTT.

The J gene is TRBJ2-5, the V gene TRBV2; 7 bases are shared with TRBD1. CDR1 and CDR2 from the germline V gene are SNHLY and FYNNEI. This CDR3 comprises 15 residues. The V gene end was trimmed by 1 base and the J gene end by 4 bases; junction bases not matched to a gene: 6. As DNA, the CDR3 is TGTGCCAGCAGTGAAGGACAGGGTGGGGGAGAGACCCAGTACTTC. It is translated as CASSEGQGGGETQYF.

This clone showed up just once. V is TRBV7-8 and J is TRBJ2-7, with D unclear. The CDR3 length is 17 residues. Trimming removed 1 base from V and 0 bases from J, with 16 bases in between. Germline CDR1 and CDR2: SGHVS and FQNEAQ. CDR3 in DNA: TGTGCCAGCAGCTTAGGATTGGGAACTTCAAGCTCCTACGAGCAGTACTTC. Amino acids: CASSLGLGTSSSYEQYF.

The chain couples TRBV7-6 to TRBJ1-2; D remains ambiguous. CDR3 length: 13 amino acids. Germline lookup yields CDR1 SGHVS and CDR2 FNYEAQ. V was clipped by 1 base and J by 2 bases, with 5 bases between them. CDR3 amino acids: CASSLGANYGYTF. The CDR3 coding sequence is TGTGCCAGCAGCTTAGGAGCCAACTATGGCTACACCTTC.

The chain employs TRBV4-1 and TRBJ1-3; D gene unclear. From germline, CDR1 is MGHRA and CDR2 YSYEKL. V was shortened by 3 bases and J by 1 base, with 10 bases between the two germline ends. This CDR3 contains 15 residues. This CDR3 is CASSHLRTSGNTIYF. The CDR3 nucleotides are TGCGCCAGCAGCCACTTACGGACGTCTGGAAACACCATATATTTT.

This clone was counted a single time. The rearrangement links TRBV11-3 to TRBJ2-2; possible D gene TRBD2, 5 bases. Germline-derived CDR1 and CDR2 are SGHNT and YENEEA. V was cut by 2 bases and J by 6 bases, with 10 bases left in between. The CDR3 contains 14 residues. The CDR3: CASSLTRNAGELFF. The CDR3 nucleotides read TGTGCCAGCAGCTTAACTAGAAACGCCGGGGAGCTGTTTTTT.

V and J are TRBV27 and TRBJ2-7; 8 bases align to TRBD1. There are 15 residues in the CDR3. The germline V gene has CDR1 MNHEY and CDR2 SMNVEV (reference sequence). V was pared by 2 bases and J by 5 bases, with 8 bases of the junction left unmatched. The CDR3 region is CASSLRPRGLHEQYF. The CDR3 region has the DNA TGTGCCAGCAGTTTACGACCCAGGGGGCTCCACGAGCAGTACTTC.

This chain connects TRBV4-1 to TRBJ2-7; TRBD1 aligns across 8 bases. The germline V gene has CDR1 MGHRA and CDR2 YSYEKL. The J segment lost 4 bases and the V segment lost 3 bases, leaving 14 bases of the junction unmatched. The CDR3 runs 17 residues. In DNA form, the CDR3 reads TGCGCCAGCAGCCAGACACTTGGACAGGGTATTTTTTACGAGCAGTACTTC. This sequence encodes CASSQTLGQGIFYEQYF.

Points on this clone: A read error may account for a junction end that differs from germline. This chain links TRBV27 with TRBJ1-2, with D uncertain. This CDR3 contains 13 residues. CDR1 and CDR2 from the germline V gene are MNHEY and SMNVEV (reference sequence). The CDR3 protein is CASSLYAGDHHHF. CDR3 bases: TGTGCCAGCAGTTTATATGCGGGAGATCATCATCACTTC.

V gene TRBV12-5 combines with J gene TRBJ1-1; the D gene is possibly TRBD1 (5 bases). CDR3 length equals 15 residues. The V and J ends lost 2 bases and 1 base respectively, with 11 bases between them. The germline V gene has CDR1 LGHNT and CDR2 FRNRAP. The CDR3 coding sequence is TGTGCTAGTGGTTTGCAGGGATCCCGGAACACTGAAGCTTTCTTT. This codes for CASGLQGSRNTEAFF.

J is TRBJ1-1 and V is TRBV7-9; 7 nucleotides agree with TRBD1. Unmatched junction bases numbered 3, after V lost 4 bases and J lost 1 base. CDR1 SEHNR and CDR2 FQNEAQ come from the germline V gene (reference sequence). The CDR3 loop spans 14 amino acids. The CDR3 nucleotides are TGTGCCAGCAGCTCGGACAGGACGAACACTGAAGCTTTCTTT. Translated, it gives CASSSDRTNTEAFF.

The chain is built from TRBV9 and TRBJ2-2, with D possibly being TRBD1 (5 bases). Germline CDR1 and CDR2: SGDLS and YYNGEE. The CDR3 runs 14 residues. V lost 7 bases and J 7 bases, leaving 17 bases between the germline ends. As DNA, the CDR3 is TGTGCCAGCGGCGGTGGACACCTCTTCGGGGAGCTGTTTTTT. This encodes CASGGGHLFGELFF.

The J gene is TRBJ2-5, the V gene TRBV4-1; the match to TRBD2 covers 11 bases. J gave up 6 bases and V 3 bases, and 9 bases lay outside the gene matches. The CDR3 is 16 residues long. Per germline, CDR1 MGHRA and CDR2 YSYEKL. The DNA for the CDR3 is TGCGCCAGCAGCCAGCCAACTAGCGGGAGCCTGAAGACCCAGTACTTC. It is translated as CASSQPTSGSLKTQYF.

V and J are TRBV6-5 and TRBJ1-1, with no clear D. The length of the CDR3 is 13 residues. CDR1 and CDR2 (germline): MNHEY, SVGAGI. V lost 2 bases, J lost 1 base, and 5 bases lay in between. The CDR3 nucleotides are TGTGCCAGCAGTTACGAGAAGAACACTGAAGCTTTCTTT. Its protein product is CASSYEKNTEAFF.

The rearrangement joins TRBV9 to TRBJ2-5; D is unresolved. The CDR3 totals 16 residues. Germline loops: CDR1 SGDLS, CDR2 YYNGEE. Trimming pared 3 bases from V and 2 bases from J, leaving 17 bases between. The CDR3 protein is CASSATDILVQETQYF. The CDR3 DNA is TGTGCCAGCAGCGCCACCGACATCCTAGTTCAAGAGACCCAGTACTTC.

This sequence joins TRBV9 and TRBJ1-3, with no clear D. The germline CDR1 and CDR2 sequences are SGDLS and YYNGEE. V shed 0 bases and J shed 3 bases, with 13 bases lying between them. The CDR3 runs 16 residues. The CDR3 DNA is TGTGCCAGCAGCGTAGACGGAATACCCAATGGAAACACCATATATTTT. Translated: CASSVDGIPNGNTIYF.

This chain connects TRBV5-1 to TRBJ2-1; tentative D call: TRBD1 (5 bases). Germline-derived CDR1 and CDR2 are SGHRS and YFSETQ. The CDR3 consists of 15 residues. V was cut by 0 bases and J by 5 bases, with 12 bases left in between. CDR3 sequence (DNA): TGCGCCAGCAGCTTGGTGCAGGGTGCCCACAATGAGCAGTTCTTC. It codes for CASSLVQGAHNEQFF.

The chain joins TRBV6-6 to TRBJ1-4, with 11 bases identical to TRBD1. CDR3 size: 15 residues. V lost 5 bases and J lost 8; bases outside the gene matches: 7. Germline V gene sequence: CDR1 MNHNY, CDR2 SVGAGI (reference sequence). CDR3 sequence reads: CASSRGTGGGEKLFF. The DNA of the CDR3 is TGTGCCAGCAGTCGGGGGACAGGGGGAGGAGAAAAACTGTTTTTT.

This sequence joins TRBV10-2 and TRBJ1-5; D unresolved. Trimming left V 2 bases short and J 0 bases short, with 5 bases between. This CDR3 is built from 14 residues. Germline V CDR1 and CDR2: WSHSY, SAAADI. The CDR3 sequence: CASSEGVSNQPQHF. The CDR3, as DNA: TGCGCCAGCAGTGAGGGGGTTAGCAATCAGCCCCAGCATTTT.

The sample holds a few counts of this clone. The chain uses TRBV1 and TRBJ2-1; no check of the table's D call, TRBD2, against the DNA was made. TRBV1 represents a pseudogene. The CDR3 contains 16 residues. CDR3 coding DNA: TGCACCAGCAGCCAAGACCCCGCACTAGCGGACAATGAGCAGTTCTTC. Translating it yields CTSSQDPALADNEQFF.

This clone was observed once. This sequence joins TRBV11-2 and TRBJ1-4, with D hard to call. The CDR3 sequence is 14 residues long. CDR1 and CDR2 from the germline V gene are SGHAT and FQNNGV. The V gene lost 5 bases and the J gene lost 8 bases, with 15 bases spanning the gap. The chain's CDR3 is CASSPTAVSEKLFF. CDR3 coding DNA: TGTGCCAGCAGCCCAACGGCAGTTAGCGAAAAACTGTTTTTT.

The chain uses TRBV4-2 and TRBJ2-7, with TRBD2 identical over 11 bases. This CDR3 region has 15 residues. Per germline, CDR1 LGHNA and CDR2 YNFKEQ. V shed 4 bases and J 6 bases; nucleotides not matched to a gene: 8. Here the CDR3 reads CASSPRPLAGVEQYF. The CDR3 bases are TGTGCCAGCAGCCCCAGACCACTAGCGGGAGTCGAGCAGTACTTC.